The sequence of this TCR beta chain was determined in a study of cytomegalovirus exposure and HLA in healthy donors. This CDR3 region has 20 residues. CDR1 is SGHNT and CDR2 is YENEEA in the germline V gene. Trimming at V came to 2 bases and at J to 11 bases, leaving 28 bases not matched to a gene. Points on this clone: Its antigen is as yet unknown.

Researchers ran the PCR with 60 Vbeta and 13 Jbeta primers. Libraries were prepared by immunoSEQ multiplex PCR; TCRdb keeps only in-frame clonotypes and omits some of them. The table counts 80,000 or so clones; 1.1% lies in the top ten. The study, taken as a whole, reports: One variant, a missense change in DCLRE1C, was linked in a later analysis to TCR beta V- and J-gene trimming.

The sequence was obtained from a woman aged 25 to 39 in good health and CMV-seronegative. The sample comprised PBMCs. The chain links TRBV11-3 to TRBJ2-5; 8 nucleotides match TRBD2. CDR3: CASSLKVLKRSGSTVWEQYF. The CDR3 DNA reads TGTGCCAGCAGCTTAAAAGTCCTGAAGCGAAGCGGGAGTACGGTGTGGGAGCAGTACTTC.